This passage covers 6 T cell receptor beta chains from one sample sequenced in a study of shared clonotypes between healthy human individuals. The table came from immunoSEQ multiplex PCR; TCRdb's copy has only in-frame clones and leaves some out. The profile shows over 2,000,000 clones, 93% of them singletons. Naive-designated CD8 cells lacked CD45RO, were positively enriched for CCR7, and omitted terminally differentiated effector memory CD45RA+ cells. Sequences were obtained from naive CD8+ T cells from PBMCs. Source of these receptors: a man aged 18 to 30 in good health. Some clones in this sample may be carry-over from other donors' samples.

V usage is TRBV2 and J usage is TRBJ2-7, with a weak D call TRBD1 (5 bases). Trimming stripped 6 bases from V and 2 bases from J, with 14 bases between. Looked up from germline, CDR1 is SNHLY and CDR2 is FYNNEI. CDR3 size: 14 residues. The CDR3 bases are TGTGCCAGCAGGCCAGCACAGGTCCCCTACGAGCAGTACTTC. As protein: CASRPAQVPYEQYF. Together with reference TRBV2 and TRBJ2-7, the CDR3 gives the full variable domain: EPEVTQTPSHQVTQMGQEVILRCVPISNHLYFYWYRQILGQKVEFLVSFYNNEISEKSEIFDDQFSVERPDGSNFTLKIRSTKLEDSAMYFCASRPAQVPYEQYFGPGTRLTVT.

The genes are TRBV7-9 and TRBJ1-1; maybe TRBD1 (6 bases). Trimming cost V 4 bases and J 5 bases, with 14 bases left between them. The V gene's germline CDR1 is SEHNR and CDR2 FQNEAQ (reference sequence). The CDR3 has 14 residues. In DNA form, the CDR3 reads TGTGCCAGCAGCTCGAAACAGGGTCGTACTGAAGCTTTCTTT. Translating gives CASSSKQGRTEAFF.

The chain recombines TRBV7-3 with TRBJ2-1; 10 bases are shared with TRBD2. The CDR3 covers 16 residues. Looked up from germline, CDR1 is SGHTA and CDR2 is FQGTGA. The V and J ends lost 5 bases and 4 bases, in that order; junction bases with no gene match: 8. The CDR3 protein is CASSPSGTSAYNEQFF. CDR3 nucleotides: TGTGCCAGCAGCCCCTCCGGGACTAGCGCATACAATGAGCAGTTCTTC.

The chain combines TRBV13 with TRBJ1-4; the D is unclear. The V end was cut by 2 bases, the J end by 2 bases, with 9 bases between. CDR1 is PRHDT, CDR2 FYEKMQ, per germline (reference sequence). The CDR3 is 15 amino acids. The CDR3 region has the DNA TGTGCCAGCAGCTTATGGACGGCCACTAATGAAAAACTGTTTTTT. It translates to CASSLWTATNEKLFF.

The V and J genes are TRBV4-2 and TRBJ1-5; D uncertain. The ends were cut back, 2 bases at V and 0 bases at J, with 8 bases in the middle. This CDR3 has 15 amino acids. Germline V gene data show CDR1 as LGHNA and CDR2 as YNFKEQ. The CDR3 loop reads CASSQSGNSNQPQHF. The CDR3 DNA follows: TGTGCCAGCAGCCAATCCGGGAATAGCAATCAGCCCCAGCATTTT.

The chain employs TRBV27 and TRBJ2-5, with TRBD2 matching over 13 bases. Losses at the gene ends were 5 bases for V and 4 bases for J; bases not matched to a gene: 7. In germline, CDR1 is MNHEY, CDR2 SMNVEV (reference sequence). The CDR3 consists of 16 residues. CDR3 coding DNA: TGTGCCAGCAGTCCTATCGGACTAGCGGGAGCAGAGACCCAGTACTTC. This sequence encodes CASSPIGLAGAETQYF.